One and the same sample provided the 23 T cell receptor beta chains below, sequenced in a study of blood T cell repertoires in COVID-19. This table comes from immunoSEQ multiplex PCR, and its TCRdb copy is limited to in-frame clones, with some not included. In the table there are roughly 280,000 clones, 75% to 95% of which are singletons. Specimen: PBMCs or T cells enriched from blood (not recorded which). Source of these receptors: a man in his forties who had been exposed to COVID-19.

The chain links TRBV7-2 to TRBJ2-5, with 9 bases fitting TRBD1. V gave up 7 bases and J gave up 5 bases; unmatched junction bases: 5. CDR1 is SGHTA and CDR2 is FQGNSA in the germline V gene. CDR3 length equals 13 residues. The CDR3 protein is CASKQGALETQYF. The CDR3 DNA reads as TGTGCCAGCAAACAGGGGGCTTTGGAGACCCAGTACTTC.

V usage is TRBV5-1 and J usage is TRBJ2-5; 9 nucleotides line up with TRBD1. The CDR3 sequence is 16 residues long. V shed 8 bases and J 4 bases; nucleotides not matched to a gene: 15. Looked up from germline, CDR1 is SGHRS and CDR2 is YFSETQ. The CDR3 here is CARYRDRAAAGETQYF. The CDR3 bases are TGCGCCAGGTACCGGGACAGGGCTGCCGCCGGAGAGACCCAGTACTTC.

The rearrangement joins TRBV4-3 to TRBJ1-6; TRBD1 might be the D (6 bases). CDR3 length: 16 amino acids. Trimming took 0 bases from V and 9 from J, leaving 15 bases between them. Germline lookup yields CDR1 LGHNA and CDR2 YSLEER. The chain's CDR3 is CASSQDNIGGGSPLHF. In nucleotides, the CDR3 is TGCGCCAGCAGCCAAGACAACATAGGGGGGGGTTCACCCCTCCACTTT.

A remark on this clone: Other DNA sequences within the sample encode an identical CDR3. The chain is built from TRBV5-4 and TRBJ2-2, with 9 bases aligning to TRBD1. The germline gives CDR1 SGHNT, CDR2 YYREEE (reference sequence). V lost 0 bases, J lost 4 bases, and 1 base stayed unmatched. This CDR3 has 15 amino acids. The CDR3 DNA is TGTGCCAGCAGCTTGGGGGGACAGGGCACCGGGGAGCTGTTTTTT. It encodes CASSLGGQGTGELFF.

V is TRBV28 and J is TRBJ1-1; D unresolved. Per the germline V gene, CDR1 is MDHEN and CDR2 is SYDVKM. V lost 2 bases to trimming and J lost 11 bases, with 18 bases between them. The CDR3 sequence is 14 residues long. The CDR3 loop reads CASSLARETIVAFF. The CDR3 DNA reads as TGTGCCAGCAGTTTAGCTCGGGAGACAATTGTGGCTTTCTTT.

In DNA, the CDR3 is TGTGCCAGTAGTGGGCAGGGTGGACAGCCCCAGCATTTT. It translates to CASSGQGGQPQHF. The rearrangement joins TRBV19 to TRBJ1-5; maybe TRBD1 (5 bases). This CDR3 is 13 amino acids long. Germline V gene data show CDR1 as LNHDA and CDR2 as SQIVND (reference sequence). V lost 5 bases and J 7 bases, leaving 12 bases between the germline ends.

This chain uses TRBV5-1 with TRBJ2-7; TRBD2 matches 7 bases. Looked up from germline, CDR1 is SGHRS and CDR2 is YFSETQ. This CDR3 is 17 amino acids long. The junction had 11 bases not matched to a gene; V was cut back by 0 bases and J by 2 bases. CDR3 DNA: TGCGCCAGCAGCTTGGCACTAGCGTCCCAAGAGGCCTACGAGCAGTACTTC. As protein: CASSLALASQEAYEQYF. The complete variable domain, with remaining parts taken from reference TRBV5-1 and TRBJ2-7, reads KAGVTQTPRYLIKTRGQQVTLSCSPISGHRSVSWYQQTPGQGLQFLFEYFSETQRNKGNFPGRFSGRQFSNSRSEMNVSTLELGDSALYLCASSLALASQEAYEQYFGPGTRLTVT.

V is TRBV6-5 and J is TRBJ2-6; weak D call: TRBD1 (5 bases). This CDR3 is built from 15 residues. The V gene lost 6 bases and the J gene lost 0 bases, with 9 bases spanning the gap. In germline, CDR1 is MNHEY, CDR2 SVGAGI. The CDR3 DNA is TGTGCCAGCAGGGCCGACAGCTCTGGGGCCAACGTCCTGACTTTC. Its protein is CASRADSSGANVLTF.

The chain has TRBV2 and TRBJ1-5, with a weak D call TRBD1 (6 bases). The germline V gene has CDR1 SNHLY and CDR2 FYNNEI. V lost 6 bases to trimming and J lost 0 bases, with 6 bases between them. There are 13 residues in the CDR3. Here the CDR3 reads CASRDSSNQPQHF. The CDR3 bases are TGTGCCAGCAGGGACAGTAGCAATCAGCCCCAGCATTTT.

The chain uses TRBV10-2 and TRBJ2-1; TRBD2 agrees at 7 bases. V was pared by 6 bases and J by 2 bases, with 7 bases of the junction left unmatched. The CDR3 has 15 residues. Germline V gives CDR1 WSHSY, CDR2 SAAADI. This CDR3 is CASRKGLTTYNEQFF. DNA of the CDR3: TGCGCCAGCAGGAAGGGACTAACTACCTACAATGAGCAGTTCTTC.

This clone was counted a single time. The CDR3 region has the DNA TGTGCCAGCAGCCAAGCCCCGAACGGGGGCAATGAGCAGTTCTTC. As protein: CASSQAPNGGNEQFF. This sequence joins TRBV3-1 (or the pseudogene TRBV3-2) and TRBJ2-1; weak D call: TRBD2 (6 bases). V dropped 1 base and J dropped 6 bases, with 13 bases sitting between them. Germline V gene sequence: CDR1 LGHDT, CDR2 YNNKEL (reference sequence). The length of the CDR3 is 15 residues.

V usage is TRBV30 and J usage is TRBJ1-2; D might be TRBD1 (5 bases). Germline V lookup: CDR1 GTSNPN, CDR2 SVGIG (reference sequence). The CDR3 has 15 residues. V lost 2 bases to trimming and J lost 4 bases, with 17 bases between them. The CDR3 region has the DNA TGTGCCTGGAGTCCGATGAAGGCAGGGCCCTATGGCTACACCTTC. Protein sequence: CAWSPMKAGPYGYTF. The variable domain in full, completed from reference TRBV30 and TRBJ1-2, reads SQTIHQWPATLVQPVGSPLSLECTVEGTSNPNLYWYRQAAGRGLQLLFYSVGIGQISSEVPQNLSASRPQDRQFILSSKKLLLSDSGFYLCAWSPMKAGPYGYTFGSGTRLTVV.

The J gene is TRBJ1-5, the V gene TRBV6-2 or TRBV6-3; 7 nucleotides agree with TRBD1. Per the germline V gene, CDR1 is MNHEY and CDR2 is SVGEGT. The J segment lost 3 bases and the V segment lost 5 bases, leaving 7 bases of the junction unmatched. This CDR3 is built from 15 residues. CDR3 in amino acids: CASSQGQTNNQPQHF. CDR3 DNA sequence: TGTGCCAGCAGTCAGGGACAGACAAACAATCAGCCCCAGCATTTT.

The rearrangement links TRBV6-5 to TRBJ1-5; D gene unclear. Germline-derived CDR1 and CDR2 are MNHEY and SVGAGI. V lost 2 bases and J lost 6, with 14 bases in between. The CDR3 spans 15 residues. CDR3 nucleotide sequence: TGTGCCAGCAGTTACAGATCGGGGAAAGGTCAGCCCCAGCATTTT. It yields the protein CASSYRSGKGQPQHF.

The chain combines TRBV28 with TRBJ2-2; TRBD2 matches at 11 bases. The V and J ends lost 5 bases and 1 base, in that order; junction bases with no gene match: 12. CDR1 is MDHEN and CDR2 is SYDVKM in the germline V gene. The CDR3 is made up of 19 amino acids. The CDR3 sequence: CASSQLPGLADLNTGELFF. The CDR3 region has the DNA TGTGCCAGCAGTCAACTACCGGGACTAGCGGACCTGAACACCGGGGAGCTGTTTTTT.

CDR3 residues: CASSYPKGVIRLTF. The CDR3, as DNA: TGTGCCAGCAGTTACCCCAAAGGGGTCATTCGCCTCACCTTC. The chain links TRBV6-2 or TRBV6-3 to TRBJ1-2, with D possibly TRBD1 on 5 matching bases. The CDR3 has 14 residues. Per the germline V gene, CDR1 is MNHEY and CDR2 is SVGEGT. V dropped 2 bases and J dropped 13 bases, with 20 bases sitting between them.

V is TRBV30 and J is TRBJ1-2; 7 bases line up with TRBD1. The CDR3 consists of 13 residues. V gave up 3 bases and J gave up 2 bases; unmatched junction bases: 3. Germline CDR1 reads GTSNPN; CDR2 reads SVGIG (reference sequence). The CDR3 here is CAWRTGLNYGYTF. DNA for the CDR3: TGTGCCTGGAGGACAGGGTTAAACTATGGCTACACCTTC.

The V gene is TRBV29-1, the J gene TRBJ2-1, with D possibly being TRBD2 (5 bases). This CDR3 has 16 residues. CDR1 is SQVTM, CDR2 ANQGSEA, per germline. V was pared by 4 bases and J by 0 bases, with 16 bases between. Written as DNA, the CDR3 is TGCAGCGTTGGTGGGTCTAGCCTCGGCTCCTACAATGAGCAGTTCTTC. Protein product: CSVGGSSLGSYNEQFF.

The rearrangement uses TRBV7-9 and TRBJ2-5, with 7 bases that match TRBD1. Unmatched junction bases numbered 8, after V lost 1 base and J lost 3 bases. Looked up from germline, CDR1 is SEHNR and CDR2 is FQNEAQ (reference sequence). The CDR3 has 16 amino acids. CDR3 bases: TGTGCCAGCAGCTTAGTACTACAGGGGTCAAAAGAGACCCAGTACTTC. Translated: CASSLVLQGSKETQYF. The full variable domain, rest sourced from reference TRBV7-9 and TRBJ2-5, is DTGVSQNPRHKITKRGQNVTFRCDPISEHNRLYWYRQTLGQGPEFLTYFQNEAQLEKSRLLSDRFSAERPKGSFSTLEIQRTEQGDSAMYLCASSLVLQGSKETQYFGPGTRLLVL.

The CDR3 DNA is TGTGCCAGCAGCATTGGGAGCTCTGGAAACACCATATATTTT. Amino acids: CASSIGSSGNTIYF. V gene TRBV28 combines with J gene TRBJ1-3; D gene ambiguous. CDR3 length equals 14 residues. Germline CDR1 reads MDHEN; CDR2 reads SYDVKM. Trimming took 6 bases from V and 0 from J, leaving 9 bases between them.

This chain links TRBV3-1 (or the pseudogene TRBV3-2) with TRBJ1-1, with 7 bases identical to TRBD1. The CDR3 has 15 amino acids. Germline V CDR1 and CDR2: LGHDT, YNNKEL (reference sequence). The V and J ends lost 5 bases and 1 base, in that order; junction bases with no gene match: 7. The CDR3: CASSKRDSTNTEAFF. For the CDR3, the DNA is TGTGCCAGCAGCAAGAGGGACAGCACGAACACTGAAGCTTTCTTT.

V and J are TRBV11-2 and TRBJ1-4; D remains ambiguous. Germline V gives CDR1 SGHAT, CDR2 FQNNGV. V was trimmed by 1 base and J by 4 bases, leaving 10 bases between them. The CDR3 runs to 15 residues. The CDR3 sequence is CASSLVYRSNEKLFF. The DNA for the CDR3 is TGTGCCAGCAGCTTAGTGTACCGGAGTAATGAAAAACTGTTTTTT.

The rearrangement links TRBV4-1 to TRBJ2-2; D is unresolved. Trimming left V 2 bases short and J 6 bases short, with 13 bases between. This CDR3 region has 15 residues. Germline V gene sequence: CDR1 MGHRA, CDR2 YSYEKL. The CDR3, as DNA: TGCGCCAGCAGCCAAACTCGTAAAGATTCCGGGGAGCTGTTTTTT. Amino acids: CASSQTRKDSGELFF.